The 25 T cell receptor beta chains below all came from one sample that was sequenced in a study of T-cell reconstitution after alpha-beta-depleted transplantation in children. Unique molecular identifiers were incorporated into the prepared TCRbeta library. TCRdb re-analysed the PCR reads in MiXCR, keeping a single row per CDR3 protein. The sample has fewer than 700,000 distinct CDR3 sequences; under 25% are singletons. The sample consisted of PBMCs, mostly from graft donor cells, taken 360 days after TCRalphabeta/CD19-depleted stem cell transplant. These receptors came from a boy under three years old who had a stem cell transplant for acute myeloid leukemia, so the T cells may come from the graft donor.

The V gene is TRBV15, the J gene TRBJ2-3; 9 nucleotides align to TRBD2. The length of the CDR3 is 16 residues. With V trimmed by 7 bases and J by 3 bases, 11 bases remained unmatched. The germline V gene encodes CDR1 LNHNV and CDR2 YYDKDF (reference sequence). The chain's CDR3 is CATMRVRGLATDTQYF. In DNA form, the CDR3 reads TGTGCCACCATGAGGGTTAGGGGACTAGCAACAGATACGCAGTATTTT.

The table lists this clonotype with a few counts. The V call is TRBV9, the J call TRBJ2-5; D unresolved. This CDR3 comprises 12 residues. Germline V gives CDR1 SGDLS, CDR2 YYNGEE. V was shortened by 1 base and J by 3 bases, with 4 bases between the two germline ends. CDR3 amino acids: CASSVNEETQYF. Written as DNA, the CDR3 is TGTGCCAGCAGCGTAAACGAAGAGACCCAGTACTTC.

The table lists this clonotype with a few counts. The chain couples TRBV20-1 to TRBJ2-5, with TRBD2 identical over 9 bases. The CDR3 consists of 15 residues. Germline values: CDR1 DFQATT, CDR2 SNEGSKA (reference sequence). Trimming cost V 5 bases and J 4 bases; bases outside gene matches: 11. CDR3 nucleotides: TGCAGTGCTGGTATTGCGGGACTAGCAGGAGAGACCCAGTACTTC. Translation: CSAGIAGLAGETQYF.

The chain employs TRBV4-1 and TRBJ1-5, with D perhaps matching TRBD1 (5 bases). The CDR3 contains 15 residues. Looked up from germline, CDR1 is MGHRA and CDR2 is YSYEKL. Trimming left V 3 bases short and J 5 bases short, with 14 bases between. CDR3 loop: CASSQAQQADQPQHF. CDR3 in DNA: TGCGCCAGCAGCCAGGCACAACAGGCGGATCAGCCCCAGCATTTT.

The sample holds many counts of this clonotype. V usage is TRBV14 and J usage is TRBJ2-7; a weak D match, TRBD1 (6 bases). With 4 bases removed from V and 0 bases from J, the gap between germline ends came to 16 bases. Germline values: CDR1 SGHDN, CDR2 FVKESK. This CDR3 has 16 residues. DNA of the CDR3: TGTGCCAGCAGCCGAAACAGGGCGTGGAGCTCCTACGAGCAGTACGTC. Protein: CASSRNRAWSSYEQYV.

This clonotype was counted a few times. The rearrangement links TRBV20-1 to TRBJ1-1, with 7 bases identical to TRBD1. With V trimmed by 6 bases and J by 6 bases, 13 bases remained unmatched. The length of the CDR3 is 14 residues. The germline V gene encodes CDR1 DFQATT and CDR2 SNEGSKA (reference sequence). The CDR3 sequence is CSAAQGRAAPEAFF. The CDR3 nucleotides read TGCAGTGCGGCACAGGGGAGAGCAGCACCTGAAGCTTTCTTT.

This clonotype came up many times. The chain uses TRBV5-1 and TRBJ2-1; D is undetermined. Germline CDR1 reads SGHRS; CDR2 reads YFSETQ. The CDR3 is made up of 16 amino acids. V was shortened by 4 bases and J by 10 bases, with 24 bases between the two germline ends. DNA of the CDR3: TGCGCCAGCAGCCCGGATATCGGGCGCGGTCTGCGCGAGCAGTTCTTC. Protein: CASSPDIGRGLREQFF.

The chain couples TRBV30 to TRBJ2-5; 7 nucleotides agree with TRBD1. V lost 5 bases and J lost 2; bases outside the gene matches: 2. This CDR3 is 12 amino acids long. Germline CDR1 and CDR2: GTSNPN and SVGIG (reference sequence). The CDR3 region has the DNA TGTGCCTGGGGGACAGCACAAGAGACCCAGTACTTC. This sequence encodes CAWGTAQETQYF.

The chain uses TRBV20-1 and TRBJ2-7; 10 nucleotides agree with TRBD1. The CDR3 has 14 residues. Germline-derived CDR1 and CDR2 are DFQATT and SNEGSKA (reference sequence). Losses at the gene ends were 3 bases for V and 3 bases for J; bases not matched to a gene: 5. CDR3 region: CSASPRDRGYEQYF. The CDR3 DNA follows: TGCAGTGCTAGCCCCCGGGACAGGGGCTACGAGCAGTACTTC.

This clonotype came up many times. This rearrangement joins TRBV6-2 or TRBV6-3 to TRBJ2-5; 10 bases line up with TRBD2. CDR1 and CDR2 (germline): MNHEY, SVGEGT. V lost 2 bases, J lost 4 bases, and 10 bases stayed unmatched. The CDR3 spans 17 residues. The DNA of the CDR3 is TGTGCCAGCAGTTACCGGCTAGCGGGGGATCTCCCAGAGACCCAGTACTTC. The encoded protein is CASSYRLAGDLPETQYF.

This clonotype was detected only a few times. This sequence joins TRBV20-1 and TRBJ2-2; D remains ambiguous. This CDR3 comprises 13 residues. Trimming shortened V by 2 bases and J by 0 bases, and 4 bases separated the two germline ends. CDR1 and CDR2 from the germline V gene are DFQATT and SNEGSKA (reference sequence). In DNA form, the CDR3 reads TGCAGTGCTAGATCCCCGAACACCGGGGAGCTGTTTTTT. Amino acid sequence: CSARSPNTGELFF.

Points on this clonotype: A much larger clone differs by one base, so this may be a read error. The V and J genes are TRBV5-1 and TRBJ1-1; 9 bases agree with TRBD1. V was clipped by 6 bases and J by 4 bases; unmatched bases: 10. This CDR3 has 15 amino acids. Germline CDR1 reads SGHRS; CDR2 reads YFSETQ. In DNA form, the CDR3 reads TGCGCCAGCATCTCTTGGACAGGGGCGGGCACTGAAGCTTTCTTT. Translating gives CASISWTGAGTEAFF.

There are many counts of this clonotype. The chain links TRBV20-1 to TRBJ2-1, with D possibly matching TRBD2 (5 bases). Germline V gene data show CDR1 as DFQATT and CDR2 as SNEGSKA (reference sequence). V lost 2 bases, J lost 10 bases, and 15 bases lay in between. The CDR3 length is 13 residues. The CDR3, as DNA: TGCAGTGCTAGAAAGCTCCGGGGTTTAGAGCAGTTCTTC. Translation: CSARKLRGLEQFF.

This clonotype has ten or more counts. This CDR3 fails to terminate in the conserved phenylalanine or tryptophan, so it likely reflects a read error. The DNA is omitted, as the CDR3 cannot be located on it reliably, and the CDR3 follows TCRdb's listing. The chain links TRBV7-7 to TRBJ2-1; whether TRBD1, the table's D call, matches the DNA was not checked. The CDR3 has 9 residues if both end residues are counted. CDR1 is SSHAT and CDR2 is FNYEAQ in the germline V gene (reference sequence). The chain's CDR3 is CASSLVPGR.

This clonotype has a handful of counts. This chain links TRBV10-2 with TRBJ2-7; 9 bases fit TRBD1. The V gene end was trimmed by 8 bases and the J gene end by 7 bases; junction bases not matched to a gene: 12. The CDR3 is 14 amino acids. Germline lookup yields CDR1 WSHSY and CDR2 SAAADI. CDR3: CASRDRETSWEQYV. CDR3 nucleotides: TGCGCCAGCCGGGACAGGGAAACGAGTTGGGAGCAGTACGTC.

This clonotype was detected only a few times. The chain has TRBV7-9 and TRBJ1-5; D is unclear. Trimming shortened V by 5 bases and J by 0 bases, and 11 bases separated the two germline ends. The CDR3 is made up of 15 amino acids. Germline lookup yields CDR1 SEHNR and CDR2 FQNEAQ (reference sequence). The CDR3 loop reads CASSPPGDSNQPQHF. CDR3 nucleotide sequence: TGTGCCAGCAGCCCTCCCGGGGATAGCAATCAGCCCCAGCATTTT. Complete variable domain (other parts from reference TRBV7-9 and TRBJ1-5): DTGVSQNPRHKITKRGQNVTFRCDPISEHNRLYWYRQTLGQGPEFLTYFQNEAQLEKSRLLSDRFSAERPKGSFSTLEIQRTEQGDSAMYLCASSPPGDSNQPQHFGDGTRLSIL.

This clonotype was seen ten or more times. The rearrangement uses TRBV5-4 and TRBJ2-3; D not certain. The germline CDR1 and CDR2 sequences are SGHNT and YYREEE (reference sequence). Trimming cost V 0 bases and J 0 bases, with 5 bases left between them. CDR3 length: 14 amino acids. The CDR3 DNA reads TGTGCCAGCAGCTTGGATAGTAGCACAGATACGCAGTATTTT. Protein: CASSLDSSTDTQYF. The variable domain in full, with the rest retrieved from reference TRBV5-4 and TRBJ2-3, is ETGVTQSPTHLIKTRGQQVTLRCSSQSGHNTVSWYQQALGQGPQFIFQYYREEENGRGNFPPRFSGLQFPNYSSELNVNALELDDSALYLCASSLDSSTDTQYFGPGTRLTVL.

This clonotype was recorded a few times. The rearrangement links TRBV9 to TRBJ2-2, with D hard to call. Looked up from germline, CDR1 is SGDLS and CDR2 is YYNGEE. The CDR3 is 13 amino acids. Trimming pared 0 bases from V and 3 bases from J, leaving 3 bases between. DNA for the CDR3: TGTGCCAGCAGCGTAGCAGACACCGGGGAGCTGTTTTTT. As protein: CASSVADTGELFF.

CDR3 bases: TGTGCCAGCAGCTTAGTGGTAGTGGGAACTAATGAAAAACTGTTTTTT. It translates to CASSLVVVGTNEKLFF. The V call is TRBV7-2, the J call TRBJ1-4; no clear D gene. The CDR3 length is 16 residues. Germline V gene sequence: CDR1 SGHTA, CDR2 FQGNSA. Trimming shortened V by 1 base and J by 1 base, and 10 bases separated the two germline ends.

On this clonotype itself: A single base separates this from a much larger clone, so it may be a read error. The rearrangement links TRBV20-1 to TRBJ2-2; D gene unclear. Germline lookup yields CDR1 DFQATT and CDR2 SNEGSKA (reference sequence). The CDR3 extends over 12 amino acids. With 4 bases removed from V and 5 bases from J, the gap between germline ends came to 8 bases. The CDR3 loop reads CSATCLTGELFF. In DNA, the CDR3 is TGCAGTGCTACCTGTCTAACCGGGGAGCTGTTTTTT.

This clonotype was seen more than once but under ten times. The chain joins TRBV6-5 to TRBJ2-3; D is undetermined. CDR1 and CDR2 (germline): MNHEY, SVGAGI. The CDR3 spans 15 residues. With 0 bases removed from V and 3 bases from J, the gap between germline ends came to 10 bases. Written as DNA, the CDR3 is TGTGCCAGCAGTTACTCCCTACAAAGGACAGATACGCAGTATTTT. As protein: CASSYSLQRTDTQYF.

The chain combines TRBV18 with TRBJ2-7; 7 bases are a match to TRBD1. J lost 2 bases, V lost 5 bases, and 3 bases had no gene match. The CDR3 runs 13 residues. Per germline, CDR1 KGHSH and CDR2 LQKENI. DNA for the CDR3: TGTGCCAGCTCAACGCAGGGGGCCTACGAGCAGTACGTC. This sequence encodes CASSTQGAYEQYV.

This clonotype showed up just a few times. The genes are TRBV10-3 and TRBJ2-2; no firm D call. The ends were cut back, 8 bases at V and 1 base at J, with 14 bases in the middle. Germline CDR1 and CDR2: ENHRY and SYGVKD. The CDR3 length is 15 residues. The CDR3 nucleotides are TGTGCCATCTTAAACGGCAAAGGGAACACCGGGGAGCTGTTTTTT. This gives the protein CAILNGKGNTGELFF.

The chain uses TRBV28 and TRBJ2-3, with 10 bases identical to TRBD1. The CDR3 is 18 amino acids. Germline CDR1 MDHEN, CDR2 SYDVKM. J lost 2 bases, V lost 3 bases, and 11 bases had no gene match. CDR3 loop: CASSFPGLGQGFTDTQYF. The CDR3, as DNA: TGTGCCAGCAGTTTCCCAGGATTGGGACAGGGGTTCACAGATACGCAGTATTTT. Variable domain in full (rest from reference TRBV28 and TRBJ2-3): DVKVTQSSRYLVKRTGEKVFLECVQDMDHENMFWYRQDPGLGLRLIYFSYDVKMKEKGDIPEGYSVSREKKERFSLILESASTNQTSMYLCASSFPGLGQGFTDTQYFGPGTRLTVL.

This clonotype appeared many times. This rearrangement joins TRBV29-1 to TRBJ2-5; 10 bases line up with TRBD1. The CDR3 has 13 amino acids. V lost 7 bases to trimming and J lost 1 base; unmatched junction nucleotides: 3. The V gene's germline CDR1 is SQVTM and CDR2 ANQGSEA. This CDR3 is CSARQGAQETQYF. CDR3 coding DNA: TGCAGCGCTAGACAGGGGGCCCAAGAGACCCAGTACTTC.